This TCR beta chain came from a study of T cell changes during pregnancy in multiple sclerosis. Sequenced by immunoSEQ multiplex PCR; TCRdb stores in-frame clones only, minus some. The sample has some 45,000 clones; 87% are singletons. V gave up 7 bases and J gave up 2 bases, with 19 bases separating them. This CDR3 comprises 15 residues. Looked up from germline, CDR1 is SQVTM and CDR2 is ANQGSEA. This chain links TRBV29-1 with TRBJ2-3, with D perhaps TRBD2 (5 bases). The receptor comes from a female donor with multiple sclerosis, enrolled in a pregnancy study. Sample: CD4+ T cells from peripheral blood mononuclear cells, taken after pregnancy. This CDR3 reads CSAVPPGVPTDTQYF. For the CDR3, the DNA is TGCAGCGCTGTTCCCCCCGGGGTGCCCACAGATACGCAGTATTTT.